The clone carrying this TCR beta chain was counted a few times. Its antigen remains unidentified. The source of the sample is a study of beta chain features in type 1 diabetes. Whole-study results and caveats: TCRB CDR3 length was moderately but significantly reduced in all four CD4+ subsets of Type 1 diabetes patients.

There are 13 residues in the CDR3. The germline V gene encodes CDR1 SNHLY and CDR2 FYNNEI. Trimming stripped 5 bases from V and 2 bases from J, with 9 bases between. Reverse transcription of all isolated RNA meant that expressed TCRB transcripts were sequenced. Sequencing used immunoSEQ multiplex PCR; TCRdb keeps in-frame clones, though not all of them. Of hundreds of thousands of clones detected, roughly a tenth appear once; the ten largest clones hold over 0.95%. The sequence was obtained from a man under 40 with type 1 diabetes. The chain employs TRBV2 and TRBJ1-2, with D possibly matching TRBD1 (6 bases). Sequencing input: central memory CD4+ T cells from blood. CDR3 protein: CASSPDSNYGYTF. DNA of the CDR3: TGTGCCAGCAGTCCGGACAGCAACTATGGCTACACCTTC.